This section outlines one T cell receptor (beta chain) sequence together with its context. This clonotype was seen a handful of times. The antigen it recognizes is unknown. Base-call qualities are not available, and no considerably larger clone is one nucleotide away. The germline V gene supplies CDR1 MDHEN and CDR2 SYDVKM. V lost 6 bases and J lost 2 bases; the stretch between them is 10 bases long. The CDR3 spans 13 residues, from the cysteine through the phenylalanine. The sequence is cut down to CDR3 DNA, 39 bases in frame from base 1. The library was generated by RACE. Sequencing was carried out with a NextSeq 500. During library preparation, unique molecular identifiers were attached to individual cDNA molecules so that TCRs could be counted in a quantitative, reproducible way. Both TCR alpha and TCR beta chains were sequenced from each blood RNA sample. Under the source paper's analysis protocol: A median of around 96,000 TCRs per sample was observed, with a range of roughly 23,224 to 700,000. The Decombinator software suite was used to annotate V, J and CDR3 in the TCR reads. For the PS versus PT1 abundance plots, all samples were subsampled to the same number of TCRs (28,000). TCRs were defined as expanded if absent before sensitization and observed at least eight times at the 2-week time point. The public sequencing data were trimmed at Q25 with fastp and processed into clonotypes with MiXCR by TCRdb, which kept only in-frame beta chains. Each entry merges the rows of one CDR3 protein and shows their most common DNA and genes. These V and J calls derive from TCRdb rather than the authors' analysis. In all, the sample holds tens of thousands of distinct CDR3 sequences, and around a tenth of those were seen once. Of the sample, 4.5% is held by the ten largest clones.

The label giving this sample's time point can be read as: patch test 1, 2 weeks after DPC sensitization. Per the publication, the treatment or condition label means: therapeutic diphenylcyclopropenone sensitization with weekly scalp DPC. Blood at each patch-test visit was drawn before the patch test was applied. To be eligible, patients had to be aged 18 to 70, diagnosed with alopecia and judged suitable for DPC therapy, while pregnant patients were excluded. Total RNA was isolated from unfractionated whole blood collected in Tempus Blood RNA tubes. The data originate from a study of human T cells and chemical hapten exposure (dated by TCRdb to the early 2020s). Broadly, across the study: For sensitization, 2% DPC in acetone was applied to a roughly 2 cm by roughly 2 cm area of upper inner arm skin. Patients additionally received weekly therapeutic DPC doses to the scalp throughout the roughly 24-week study period. Patch testing was done on the upper back using Finn chambers containing 0.01% DPC, and results were scored after 6 days according to International Contact Dermatitis Research Group standards. Most of the patients in the cohort were female, and the cohort covered alopecia areata with under or over 50% scalp involvement, alopecia totalis and alopecia universalis. The libraries were sequenced as a pool, and the TCR yield per sample differed mostly because of small variations in library volumes within the pool. The study tracked peripheral blood TCR repertoire changes in vivo during primary and secondary sensitization to the hapten diphenylcyclopropenone (DPC) in alopecia patients. Blood was sampled from patients pre-sensitization (week 0) and at 2, 6 and about 24 weeks after DPC sensitization. Blood for TCR sequencing was provided by twenty-nine alopecia patients at one to four time points (pre-sensitization, 2, 6 and 24 weeks). Overall results and qualifications from the work: Significantly more large CDR3 similarity clusters were formed by expanded TCRs than by pre-sensitization or healthy control sets, consistent with antigen-driven responses. DPC sensitization did not change the number of TCRs with a frequency above 1 in 1000, and there was no evidence of changes in global repertoire structure. After repeated subsampling, changes were observed in the strength of the expansion versus patch-test correlation and in the threshold at which the correlation became significant. Patch test score correlated positively with the number of PT1 expanded TCRs, reaching significance at thresholds 8, 16 and 32 but not at 4. Because all patients had alopecia, a presumed autoimmune disease, the immune response of the patients might differ from that of healthy individuals.

The sample consisted of whole blood, taken in connection with sensitization to the hapten diphenylcyclopropenone (DPC). This sequence uses TRBV28 and TRBJ2-5; the D gene is not confidently resolved. This receptor was obtained from a woman between 45 and 65 years old with alopecia areata. Some clones in this sample may be carry-over from other donors' samples. At the DNA level, the sequence is TGTGCCAGCAGCCTCCACGGGCAAGAGACCCAGTACTTC. This sequence encodes CASSLHGQETQYF.